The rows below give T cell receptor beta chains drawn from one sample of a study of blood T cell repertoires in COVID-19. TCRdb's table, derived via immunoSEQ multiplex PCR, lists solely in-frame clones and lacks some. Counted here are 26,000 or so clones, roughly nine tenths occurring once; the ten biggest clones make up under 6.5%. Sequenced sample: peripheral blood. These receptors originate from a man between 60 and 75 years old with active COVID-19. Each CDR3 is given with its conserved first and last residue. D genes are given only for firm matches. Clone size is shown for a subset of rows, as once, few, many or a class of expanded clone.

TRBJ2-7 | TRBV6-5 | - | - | CASSYGQSYEQYF | TGTGCCAGCAGTTACGGACAGTCCTACGAGCAGTACTTC
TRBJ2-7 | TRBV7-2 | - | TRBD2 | CASSLATSGSYEQYF | TGTGCCAGCAGCTTAGCTACTAGCGGGAGCTACGAGCAGTACTTC
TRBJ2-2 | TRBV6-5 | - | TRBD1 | CASSYEGASGRELFF | TGTGCCAGCAGTTACGAGGGGGCATCGGGCCGGGAGCTGTTTTTT
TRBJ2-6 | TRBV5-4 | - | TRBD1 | CASSAAGTGTSGANVLTF | TGTGCCAGCAGCGCGGCCGGGACAGGGACCTCTGGGGCCAACGTCCTGACTTTC
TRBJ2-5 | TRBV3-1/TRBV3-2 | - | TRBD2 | CASSQDGGGGGWTQYF | TGTGCCAGCAGCCAAGACGGCGGCGGGGGGGGTTGGACCCAGTACTTC
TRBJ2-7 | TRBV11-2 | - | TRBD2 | CASSSLKGLASLYEQYF | TGTGCCAGCAGCTCGCTAAAGGGACTAGCTTCTTTATACGAGCAGTACTTC
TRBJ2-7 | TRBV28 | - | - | CASSLTEKYEQYF | TGTGCCAGCAGTTTAACTGAAAAGTACGAGCAGTACTTC
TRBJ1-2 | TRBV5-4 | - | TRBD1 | CASSSQTGGRGYTF | TGTGCCAGCAGCTCCCAAACAGGGGGAAGGGGCTACACCTTC
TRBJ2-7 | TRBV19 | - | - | CASSPGQIFSYEQYF | TGTGCCAGTAGCCCTGGACAGATATTCTCCTACGAGCAGTACTTC
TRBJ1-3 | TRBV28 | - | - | CASSLPGQGNTIYF | TGTGCCAGCAGTTTGCCCGGACAGGGAAACACCATATATTTT
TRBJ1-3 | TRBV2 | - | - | CASSRIQSSGNTIYF | TGTGCCAGCAGTCGCATACAGAGCTCTGGAAACACCATATATTTT
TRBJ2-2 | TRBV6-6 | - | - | CASSSTGWGTGELFF | TGTGCCAGCAGTTCCACAGGGTGGGGCACCGGGGAGCTGTTTTTT
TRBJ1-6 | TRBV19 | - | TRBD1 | CASSITGGNSPLHF | TGTGCCAGTAGTATTACAGGGGGAAATTCACCCCTCCACTTT
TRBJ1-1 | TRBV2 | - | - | CASTDRGVGTEAFF | TGTGCCAGCACCGACCGGGGGGTTGGCACTGAAGCTTTCTTT
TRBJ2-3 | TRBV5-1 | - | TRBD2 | CASSQGTSGGISTDTQYF | TGCGCCAGCAGCCAAGGGACTAGCGGGGGGATAAGCACAGATACGCAGTATTTT
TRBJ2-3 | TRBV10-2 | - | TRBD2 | CASSESKRGQYF | TGCGCCAGCAGTGAGTCGAAGCGGGGCCAGTATTTT
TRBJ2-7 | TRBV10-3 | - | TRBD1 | CATGQGHEQYF | TGTGCCACCGGACAGGGTCACGAGCAGTACTTC
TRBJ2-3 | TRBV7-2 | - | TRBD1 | CASSLAGTGRSDTQYF | TGTGCCAGCAGCTTGGCCGGGACAGGGAGATCAGATACGCAGTATTTT
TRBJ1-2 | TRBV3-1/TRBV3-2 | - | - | CASSHEAGGGYTF | TGTGCCAGCAGCCATGAAGCGGGTGGCGGCTACACCTTC
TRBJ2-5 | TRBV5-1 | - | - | CASSLVGSQETQYF | TGCGCCAGCAGCTTGGTTGGCAGCCAAGAGACCCAGTACTTC
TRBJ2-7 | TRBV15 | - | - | CATSPRDSVGGQYF | TGTGCCACCAGCCCCCGAGATTCGGTCGGTGGGCAGTACTTC
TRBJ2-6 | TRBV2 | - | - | CASSKVTGGANVLTF | TGTGCCAGCAGCAAGGTCACAGGTGGGGCCAACGTCCTGACTTTC
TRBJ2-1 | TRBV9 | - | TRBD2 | CASSVVASGGRIEQFF | TGTGCCAGCAGCGTAGTCGCTAGCGGGGGCCGCATTGAGCAGTTCTTC
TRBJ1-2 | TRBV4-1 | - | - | CASSQEAGSRGYTF | TGCGCCAGCAGCCAAGAGGCGGGTTCGAGGGGCTACACCTTC
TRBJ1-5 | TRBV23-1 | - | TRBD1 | CASSLRELRQGKNQPQHF | TGCGCCAGCAGTCTTCGAGAGTTACGACAGGGGAAGAACCAGCCCCAGCATTTT
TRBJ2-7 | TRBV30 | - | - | CAWSVGDQDEQYF | TGTGCCTGGAGTGTGGGAGACCAGGACGAGCAGTACTTC
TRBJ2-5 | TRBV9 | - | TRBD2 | CASSPTTAGLAGGQETQYF | TGTGCCAGCAGCCCCACCACGGCGGGACTAGCGGGGGGGCAGGAGACCCAGTACTTC
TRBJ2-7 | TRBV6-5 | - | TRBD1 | CASTSGGSMGEQYF | TGTGCCAGCACCTCAGGGGGCTCAATGGGCGAGCAGTACTTC
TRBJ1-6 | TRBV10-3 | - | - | CAISDQLTPKPLHF | TGTGCCATCAGTGATCAGTTGACACCCAAGCCCCTCCACTTT
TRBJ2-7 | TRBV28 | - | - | CATQEAFRSYEQYF | TGTGCCACCCAGGAGGCGTTTAGATCCTACGAGCAGTACTTC
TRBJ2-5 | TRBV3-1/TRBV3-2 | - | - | CASNDYDLPIETQYF | TGTGCCAGCAACGACTACGACTTGCCCATAGAGACCCAGTACTTC
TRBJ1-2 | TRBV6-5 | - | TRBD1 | CASSTRTGLAQGYTF | TGTGCCAGCAGTACAAGGACAGGGCTAGCGCAAGGCTACACCTTC
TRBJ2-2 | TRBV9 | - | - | CASSVRAGNTGELFF | TGTGCCAGCAGCGTACGGGCGGGGAACACCGGGGAGCTGTTTTTT
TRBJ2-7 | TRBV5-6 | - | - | CASRSTGTYEQYF | TGTGCCAGCCGGTCGACAGGAACCTACGAGCAGTACTTC
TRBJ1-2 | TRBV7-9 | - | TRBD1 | CASSLGGGANGYTF | TGTGCCAGCAGCTTAGGAGGGGGCGCGAATGGCTACACCTTC
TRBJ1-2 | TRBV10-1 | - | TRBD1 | CASSLGQGSGYTF | TGCGCCAGCAGCCTCGGACAGGGCTCTGGCTACACCTTC
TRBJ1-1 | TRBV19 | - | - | CASSIGGQMNTEAFF | TGTGCCAGTAGTATAGGCGGACAGATGAACACTGAAGCTTTCTTT
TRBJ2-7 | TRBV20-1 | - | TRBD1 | CSASRQGDSYEQYF | TGCAGTGCGAGTCGACAGGGTGATTCATACGAGCAGTACTTC
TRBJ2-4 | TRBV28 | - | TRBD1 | CASSWDRGNIQYF | TGTGCCAGCAGTTGGGACAGGGGGAACATTCAGTACTTC
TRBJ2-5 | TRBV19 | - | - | CASSILGGQETQYF | TGTGCCAGTAGTATCTTAGGGGGCCAAGAGACCCAGTACTTC
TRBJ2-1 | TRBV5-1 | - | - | CASSSTGHEQFF | TGCGCCAGCAGCTCAACAGGGCATGAGCAGTTCTTC
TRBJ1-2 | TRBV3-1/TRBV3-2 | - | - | CASSQGPITSGYTF | TGTGCCAGCAGCCAAGGGCCAATTACCAGTGGCTACACCTTC
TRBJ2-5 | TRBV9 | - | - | CASSVRATETQYF | TGTGCCAGCAGCGTGAGGGCAACTGAGACCCAGTACTTC
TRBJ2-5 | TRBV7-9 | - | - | CASSPGAFGTQYF | TGTGCCAGCAGCCCAGGGGCCTTCGGGACCCAGTACTTC
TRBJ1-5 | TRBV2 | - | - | CASTLTGGLYSNGQPQHF | TGTGCCAGCACGCTTACAGGCGGTCTTTATTCAAATGGGCAGCCCCAGCATTTT
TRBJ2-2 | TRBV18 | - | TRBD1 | CASSPSLGGLTGELFF | TGTGCCAGCTCACCATCTCTAGGGGGCCTCACCGGGGAGCTGTTTTTT
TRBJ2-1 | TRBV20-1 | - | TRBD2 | CSASRLAGAYNEQFF | TGCAGTGCTAGTAGGCTAGCGGGGGCCTACAATGAGCAGTTCTTC
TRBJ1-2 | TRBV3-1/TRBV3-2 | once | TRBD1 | CASSQDAVTGTARIFGYTF | TGTGCCAGCAGCCAAGATGCTGTTACCGGGACAGCCCGAATCTTTGGCTACACCTTC
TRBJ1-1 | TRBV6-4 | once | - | CASSAVGGGTEAFF | TGTGCCAGCAGTGCCGTGGGGGGAGGCACTGAAGCTTTCTTT
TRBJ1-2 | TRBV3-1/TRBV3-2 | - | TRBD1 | CASSPNYGTGGAGYGYTF | TGTGCCAGCAGCCCGAACTATGGGACAGGGGGCGCAGGGTATGGCTACACCTTC
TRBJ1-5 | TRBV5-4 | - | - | CASSLGGGNQPQHF | TGTGCCAGCAGCTTGGGGGGAGGCAATCAGCCCCAGCATTTT
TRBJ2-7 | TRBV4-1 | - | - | CASSQEERRVYEQYF | TGCGCCAGCAGCCAAGAAGAGCGGCGGGTCTACGAGCAGTACTTC
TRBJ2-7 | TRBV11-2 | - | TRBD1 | CASSLGYGQGIYEQYF | TGTGCCAGCAGCTTAGGGTACGGACAGGGGATCTACGAGCAGTACTTC